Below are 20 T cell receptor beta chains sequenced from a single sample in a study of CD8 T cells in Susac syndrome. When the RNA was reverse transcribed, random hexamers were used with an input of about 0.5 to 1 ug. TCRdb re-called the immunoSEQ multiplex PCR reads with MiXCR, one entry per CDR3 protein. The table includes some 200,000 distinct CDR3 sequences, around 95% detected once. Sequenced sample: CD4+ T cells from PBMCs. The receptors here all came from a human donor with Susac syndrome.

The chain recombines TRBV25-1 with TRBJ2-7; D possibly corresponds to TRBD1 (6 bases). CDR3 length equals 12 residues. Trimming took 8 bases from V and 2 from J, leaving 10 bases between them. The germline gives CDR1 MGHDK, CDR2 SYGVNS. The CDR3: CASAEGAYEQYF. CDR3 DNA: TGTGCCAGCGCCGAGGGGGCCTACGAGCAGTACTTC.

CDR3 nucleotide sequence: TGCGCCAGCAGCCCTATACAGGGCCCCTCACCCCTCCACTTT. Its translation: CASSPIQGPSPLHF. This chain connects TRBV4-1 to TRBJ1-6, with D maybe TRBD1 (6 bases). The CDR3 extends over 14 amino acids. From germline, CDR1 is MGHRA and CDR2 YSYEKL. V was pared by 4 bases and J by 10 bases, with 14 bases between.

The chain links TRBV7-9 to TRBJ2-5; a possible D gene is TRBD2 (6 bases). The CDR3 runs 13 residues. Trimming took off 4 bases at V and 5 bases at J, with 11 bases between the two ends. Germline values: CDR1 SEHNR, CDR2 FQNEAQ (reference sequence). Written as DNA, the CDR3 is TGTGCCAGCAGCTCCCCGGGGGTCGAGACCCAGTACTTC. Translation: CASSSPGVETQYF.

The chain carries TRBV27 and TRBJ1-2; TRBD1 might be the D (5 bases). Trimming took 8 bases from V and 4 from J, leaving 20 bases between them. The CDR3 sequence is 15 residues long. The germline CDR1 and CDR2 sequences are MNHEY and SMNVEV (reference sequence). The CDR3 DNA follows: TGTGCCAGCGCCAAATCGGGAGGGGCAGCCTATGGCTACACCTTC. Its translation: CASAKSGGAAYGYTF.

The CDR3 DNA is TGTGCCAGCTCACCACCTAGAACAGTCTCTGGAAACACCATATATTTT. This translates into CASSPPRTVSGNTIYF. The chain recombines TRBV18 with TRBJ1-3; no firm D call. V was pared by 0 bases and J by 0 bases, with 9 bases between. The CDR3 is made up of 16 amino acids. Germline V gene sequence: CDR1 KGHSH, CDR2 LQKENI. Full variable domain (outside the CDR3, taken from reference TRBV18 and TRBJ1-3): NAGVMQNPRHLVRRRGQEARLRCSPMKGHSHVYWYRQLPEEGLKFMVYLQKENIIDESGMPKERFSAEFPKEGPSILRIQQVVRGDSAAYFCASSPPRTVSGNTIYFGEGSWLTVV.

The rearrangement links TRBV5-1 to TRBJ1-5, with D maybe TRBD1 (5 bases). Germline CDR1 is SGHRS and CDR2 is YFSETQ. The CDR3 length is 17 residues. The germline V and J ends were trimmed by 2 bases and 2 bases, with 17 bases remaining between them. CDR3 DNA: TGCGCCAGCAGCTTTGGGGCGACAGAGAGTGGCAATCAGCCCCAGCATTTT. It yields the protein CASSFGATESGNQPQHF.

CDR3 protein: CASRRDPADTQYF. The CDR3 region has the DNA TGTGCCAGCAGAAGGGACCCCGCAGATACGCAGTATTTT. This sequence joins TRBV6-2 or TRBV6-3 and TRBJ2-3; D is tentatively TRBD1 or TRBD2 (5 bases each). The germline V gene has CDR1 MNHEY and CDR2 SVGEGT. Trimming cost V 6 bases and J 4 bases, with 11 bases left between them. The CDR3 loop spans 13 amino acids.

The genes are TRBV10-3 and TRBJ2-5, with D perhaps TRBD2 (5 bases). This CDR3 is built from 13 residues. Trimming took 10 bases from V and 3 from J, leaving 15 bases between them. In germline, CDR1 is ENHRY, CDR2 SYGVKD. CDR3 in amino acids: CATTVRAEETQYF. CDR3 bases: TGTGCCACCACTGTGCGGGCCGAAGAGACCCAGTACTTC.

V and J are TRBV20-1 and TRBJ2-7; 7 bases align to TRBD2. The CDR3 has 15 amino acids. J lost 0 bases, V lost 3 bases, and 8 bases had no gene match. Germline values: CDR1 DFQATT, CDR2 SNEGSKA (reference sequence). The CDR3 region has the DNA TGCAGTGCTAGGGCCGGGATAGCGGGCTCCTACGAGCAGTACTTC. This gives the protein CSARAGIAGSYEQYF.

In DNA form, the CDR3 reads TGCAGTGCTAGAACCGCCGTCTTGGGGAATGAGCAGTTCTTC. It is translated as CSARTAVLGNEQFF. This chain uses TRBV20-1 with TRBJ2-1, with D hard to call. V lost 2 bases and J lost 7, with 15 bases in between. Per germline, CDR1 DFQATT and CDR2 SNEGSKA (reference sequence). This CDR3 is 14 amino acids long.

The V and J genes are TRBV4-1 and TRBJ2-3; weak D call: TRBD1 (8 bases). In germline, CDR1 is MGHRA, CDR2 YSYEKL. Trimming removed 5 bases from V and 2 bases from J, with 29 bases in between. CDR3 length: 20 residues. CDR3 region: CASSTGGGQGAYGYTDTQYF. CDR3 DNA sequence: TGCGCCAGCAGCACGGGGGGTGGGCAGGGGGCCTACGGCTACACAGATACGCAGTATTTT.

The CDR3 is CSAPSFGAKNIQYF. In DNA form, the CDR3 reads TGCAGTGCTCCTAGCTTCGGAGCCAAAAACATTCAGTACTTC. The rearrangement joins TRBV20-1 to TRBJ2-4; tentative D call: TRBD2 (5 bases). This CDR3 is built from 14 residues. CDR1 is DFQATT, CDR2 SNEGSKA, per germline (reference sequence). Trimming took off 5 bases at V and 0 bases at J, with 11 bases between the two ends.

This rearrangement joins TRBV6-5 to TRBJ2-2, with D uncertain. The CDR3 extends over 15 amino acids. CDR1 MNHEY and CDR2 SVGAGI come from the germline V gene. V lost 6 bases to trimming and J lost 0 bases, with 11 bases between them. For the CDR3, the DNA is TGTGCCAGCAGCCCCTCTGCGCCGAACACCGGGGAGCTGTTTTTT. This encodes CASSPSAPNTGELFF.

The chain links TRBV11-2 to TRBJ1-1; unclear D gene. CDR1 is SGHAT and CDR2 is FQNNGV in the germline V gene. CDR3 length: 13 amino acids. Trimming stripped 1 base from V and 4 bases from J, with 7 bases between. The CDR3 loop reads CASSLGEGTEAFF. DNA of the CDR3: TGTGCCAGCAGCTTAGGGGAAGGCACTGAAGCTTTCTTT. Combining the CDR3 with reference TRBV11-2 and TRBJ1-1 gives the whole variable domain EAGVAQSPRYKIIEKRQSVAFWCNPISGHATLYWYQQILGQGPKLLIQFQNNGVVDDSQLPKDRFSAERLKGVDSTLKIQPAKLEDSAVYLCASSLGEGTEAFFGQGTRLTVV.

This CDR3 reads CASSIGSTGRANEQFF. CDR3 nucleotides: TGTGCCAGTAGTATTGGATCGACAGGGCGTGCCAATGAGCAGTTCTTC. The chain links TRBV19 to TRBJ2-1; 7 nucleotides line up with TRBD1. V gave up 3 bases and J gave up 6 bases; unmatched junction bases: 11. Per the germline V gene, CDR1 is LNHDA and CDR2 is SQIVND (reference sequence). The CDR3 is 16 amino acids.

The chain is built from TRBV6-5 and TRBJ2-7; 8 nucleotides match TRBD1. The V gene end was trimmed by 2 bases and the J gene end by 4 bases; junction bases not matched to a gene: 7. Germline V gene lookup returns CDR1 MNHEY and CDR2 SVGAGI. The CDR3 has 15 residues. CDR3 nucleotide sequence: TGTGCCAGCAGTTACCGCCGGGACAGGCGGTACGAGCAGTACTTC. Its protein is CASSYRRDRRYEQYF.

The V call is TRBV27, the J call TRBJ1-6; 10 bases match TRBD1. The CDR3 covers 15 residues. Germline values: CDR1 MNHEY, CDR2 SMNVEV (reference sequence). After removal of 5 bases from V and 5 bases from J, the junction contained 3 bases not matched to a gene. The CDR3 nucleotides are TGTGCCAGCAGTCCGGGACAGGGGCATAATTCACCCCTCCACTTT. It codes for CASSPGQGHNSPLHF.

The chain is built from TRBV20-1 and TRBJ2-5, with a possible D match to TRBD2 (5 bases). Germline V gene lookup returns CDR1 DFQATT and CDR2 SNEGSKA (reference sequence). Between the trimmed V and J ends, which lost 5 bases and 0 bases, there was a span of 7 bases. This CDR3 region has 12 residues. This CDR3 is CSALADQETQYF. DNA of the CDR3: TGCAGTGCTCTAGCTGACCAAGAGACCCAGTACTTC.

CDR3 amino acids: CSATTSGGSQETQYF. The CDR3 nucleotides are TGCAGTGCTACGACTAGCGGGGGGTCACAAGAGACCCAGTACTTC. The genes are TRBV20-1 and TRBJ2-5; TRBD2 matches 13 bases. Germline V gene sequence: CDR1 DFQATT, CDR2 SNEGSKA (reference sequence). V lost 4 bases and J lost 2; bases outside the gene matches: 4. The CDR3 totals 15 residues.

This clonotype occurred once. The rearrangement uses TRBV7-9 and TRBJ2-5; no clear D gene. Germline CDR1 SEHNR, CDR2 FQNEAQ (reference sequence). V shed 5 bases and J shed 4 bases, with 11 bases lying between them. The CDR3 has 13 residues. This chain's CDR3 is CASSLPVGETQYF. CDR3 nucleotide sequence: TGTGCCAGCAGCCTCCCCGTCGGAGAGACCCAGTACTTC.